This T cell receptor beta chain was recorded in a study of sequential checkpoint blockade in melanoma. As for the study in general: Randomization was 1:1 between first-line nivolumab→ipilimumab and ipilimumab→nivolumab. After both sequences, patients received maintenance nivolumab.

Treatment indicated: randomized to nivolumab then ipilimumab (arm A) or the reverse (arm B). None of the patients previously received DNA-damaging chemotherapy. Profiling relied on immunoSEQ multiplex PCR, and the TCRdb table lists in-frame clones only, not all of them. The profile shows 20,000 to 25,000 clones, about four fifths of them singletons. With 2 bases clipped from V and 0 bases from J, the junction kept 7 bases outside the gene matches. The CDR3 extends over 17 amino acids. Germline V lookup: CDR1 SGHRS, CDR2 YFSETQ. The specimen comprised CD8+ T cells sorted from blood (inferred from file names), sampled from a patient given nivolumab and ipilimumab in sequence. The receptor comes from a human donor with melanoma. This chain connects TRBV5-1 to TRBJ2-5, with TRBD2 matching over 10 bases. CDR3 nucleotides: TGCGCCAGCAGCTTACTAGCGGGACTATTGTACCAAGAGACCCAGTACTTC. It translates to CASSLLAGLLYQETQYF.